Each of the 27 T cell receptor beta chains below was sequenced from the same sample in a study of T-cell memory formation after mild COVID-19. TCRdb processed the 5' RACE reads anew with MiXCR; each CDR3 protein has one entry. The table includes about 390,000 distinct CDR3 sequences, approximately 15% detected once. Input material: PBMCs or a T cell subset sorted from them (not recorded which). The receptors stem from a man younger than 35 who had mild COVID-19 (a few samples of this study predate the infection). Cell type and time point are not known.

This clonotype has more than one count but fewer than ten. The chain links TRBV9 to TRBJ1-2, with 8 bases that match TRBD1. The V gene end was trimmed by 0 bases and the J gene end by 5 bases; junction bases not matched to a gene: 9. The germline gives CDR1 SGDLS, CDR2 YYNGEE. The CDR3 is 16 amino acids. The CDR3 DNA sequence: TGTGCCAGCAGCGTAGACCAGGGGGCGGCTCCTTATGGCTACACCTTC. It codes for CASSVDQGAAPYGYTF.

The chain links TRBV6-1 to TRBJ2-1; 8 positions match TRBD1. This CDR3 spans 14 amino acids. Trimming cost V 6 bases and J 3 bases; bases outside gene matches: 4. Germline V gene lookup returns CDR1 MNHNS and CDR2 SASEGT. Here the CDR3 DNA reads TGTGCCAGCAGAGGGGACAGGCACTACAATGAGCAGTTCTTC. Protein: CASRGDRHYNEQFF.

The chain employs TRBV20-1 and TRBJ1-6; 7 positions agree with TRBD1. The CDR3 loop spans 14 amino acids. Germline trimming cut 3 bases from V and 9 bases from J; bases unmatched to any gene: 8. In germline, CDR1 is DFQATT, CDR2 SNEGSKA (reference sequence). CDR3: CSARTGTVSSPLHF. In DNA form, the CDR3 reads TGCAGTGCTAGGACCGGGACAGTAAGTTCACCCCTCCACTTT.

This clonotype was observed a few times. The J gene is TRBJ2-5, the V gene TRBV29-1; the match to TRBD2 covers 11 bases. This CDR3 contains 13 residues. CDR1 and CDR2 from the germline V gene are SQVTM and ANQGSEA. The J segment lost 5 bases and the V segment lost 6 bases, leaving 5 bases of the junction unmatched. The CDR3 protein is CSVPTSGDETQYF. The CDR3, as DNA: TGCAGCGTCCCGACTAGCGGGGATGAGACCCAGTACTTC.

This clonotype was counted only a few times. V is TRBV19 and J is TRBJ1-1; D not certain. The germline V gene encodes CDR1 LNHDA and CDR2 SQIVND (reference sequence). The V end lost 4 bases, the J end lost 4 bases, and 16 bases lay between the germline ends. The length of the CDR3 is 15 residues. The CDR3 DNA reads as TGTGCCAGTAGTAAGCGAGTTACTACATTCACTGAAGCTTTCTTT. This gives the protein CASSKRVTTFTEAFF.

Details on this clonotype: This may be a read error, as it is one base from a much larger clone. The rearrangement uses TRBV11-2 and TRBJ1-1; D perhaps matches TRBD1 (5 bases). Germline V lookup: CDR1 SGHAT, CDR2 FQNNGV. The CDR3 extends over 12 amino acids. CDR3 region: CASSLTDTGAFF. CDR3 sequence (DNA): TGTGCCAGCAGCTTGACGGACACTGGAGCTTTCTTT.

This clonotype was picked up a small number of times. The gene calls are TRBV4-3 and TRBJ1-6; D ambiguous. Trimming pared 4 bases from V and 16 bases from J, leaving 26 bases between. Germline values: CDR1 LGHNA, CDR2 YSLEER. This CDR3 is 16 amino acids long. The CDR3 DNA sequence: TGCGCCAGCAGCCTCGATTCTCGGCAGAACCCCACCACTCTCCACTTT. Its protein is CASSLDSRQNPTTLHF.

The rearrangement joins TRBV12-3 or TRBV12-4 to TRBJ2-4; 7 nucleotides align to TRBD1. The CDR3 has 16 residues. V gave up 4 bases and J gave up 0 bases; unmatched junction bases: 6. The CDR3 sequence is CASSSRDRLAKNIQYF. The DNA for the CDR3 is TGTGCCAGCAGTTCCAGGGACAGACTAGCCAAAAACATTCAGTACTTC.

This chain links TRBV5-1 with TRBJ2-7; D possibly corresponds to TRBD2 (5 bases). This CDR3 region has 14 residues. Per germline, CDR1 SGHRS and CDR2 YFSETQ. V was shortened by 2 bases and J by 6 bases, with 15 bases between the two germline ends. The CDR3: CASSLRAEGSEQYF. The DNA for the CDR3 is TGCGCCAGCAGCTTAAGGGCAGAGGGTTCCGAGCAGTACTTC.

CDR3 amino acids: CAISDQSSYEQYF. DNA of the CDR3: TGTGCCATCAGTGACCAGAGCTCCTACGAGCAGTACTTC. The chain couples TRBV10-3 to TRBJ2-7; D is unresolved. Germline-derived CDR1 and CDR2 are ENHRY and SYGVKD. The CDR3 length is 13 residues. Trimming stripped 3 bases from V and 0 bases from J, with 6 bases between.

The V and J genes are TRBV7-6 and TRBJ2-7; tentative D call: TRBD2 (5 bases). Per germline, CDR1 SGHVS and CDR2 FNYEAQ. The germline V and J ends were trimmed by 4 bases and 2 bases, with 12 bases remaining between them. CDR3 length equals 14 residues. CDR3 sequence: CASSSGLKTYEQYF. The CDR3 nucleotides read TGTGCCAGCAGCTCCGGACTTAAAACCTACGAGCAGTACTTC.

The chain links TRBV7-9 to TRBJ1-2, with D possibly matching TRBD1 (6 bases). Germline assignment: CDR1 SEHNR and CDR2 FQNEAQ (reference sequence). The V end lost 4 bases, the J end lost 4 bases, and 16 bases lay between the germline ends. This CDR3 comprises 15 residues. DNA of the CDR3: TGTGCCAGCAGCTCCACAGGGACTCAGGGCTATGGCTACACCTTC. Its protein is CASSSTGTQGYGYTF.

This clonotype was counted between two and nine times. The chain employs TRBV6-5 and TRBJ2-2, with a tentative D call TRBD2 (5 bases). V was clipped by 0 bases and J by 3 bases, with 8 bases between them. The CDR3 consists of 15 residues. Germline values: CDR1 MNHEY, CDR2 SVGAGI. CDR3 sequence: CASSYSRGHTGELFF. CDR3 sequence (DNA): TGTGCCAGCAGTTACTCGAGAGGGCACACCGGGGAGCTGTTTTTT.

The chain carries TRBV5-1 and TRBJ2-5; 11 positions agree with TRBD2. There are 15 residues in the CDR3. Trimming took 5 bases from V and 2 from J; bases not matched to a gene: 5. CDR1 SGHRS and CDR2 YFSETQ come from the germline V gene. The CDR3 nucleotides read TGCGCCAGCAGAGATTTAGCGGGGGGGCAAGAGACCCAGTACTTC. As protein: CASRDLAGGQETQYF.

This clonotype was observed a few times. Written as DNA, the CDR3 is TGTGCCACCAGCCGATGGGAGGTCCTCTCTGGGGCCAACGTCCTGACTTTC. Translation: CATSRWEVLSGANVLTF. The chain joins TRBV15 to TRBJ2-6; D possibly corresponds to TRBD2 (6 bases). CDR1 and CDR2 (germline): LNHNV, YYDKDF (reference sequence). The CDR3 has 17 residues. Deletions cut 5 bases from V and 0 bases from J, with 14 bases between.

This clonotype has just a few counts. This chain connects TRBV27 to TRBJ2-3; D not resolved. CDR1 and CDR2 from the germline V gene are MNHEY and SMNVEV (reference sequence). V was pared by 5 bases and J by 2 bases, with 11 bases between. The CDR3 contains 14 residues. The CDR3: CASSRGLYTDTQYF. The CDR3 DNA follows: TGTGCCAGCAGTCGAGGATTATACACAGATACGCAGTATTTT.

The chain joins TRBV15 to TRBJ1-1, with a tentative D call TRBD1 (5 bases). The CDR3 is 17 residues long. V shed 1 base and J shed 3 bases, with 18 bases lying between them. The V gene's germline CDR1 is LNHNV and CDR2 YYDKDF (reference sequence). CDR3 amino acids: CATSRVGGGLLDTEAFF. In DNA form, the CDR3 reads TGTGCCACCAGCAGAGTGGGGGGGGGATTGTTGGACACTGAAGCTTTCTTT.

The chain employs TRBV12-3 or TRBV12-4 and TRBJ2-2; D is undetermined. V was clipped by 3 bases and J by 9 bases, with 8 bases between them. This CDR3 is built from 12 residues. The CDR3 loop is CASSFKGRELFF. The DNA for the CDR3 is TGTGCCAGCAGTTTCAAGGGTCGGGAGCTGTTTTTT.

The rearrangement uses TRBV20-1 and TRBJ1-1; tentative D call: TRBD1 (6 bases). The CDR3 runs 13 residues. V was clipped by 0 bases and J by 9 bases, with 14 bases between them. Germline V gene sequence: CDR1 DFQATT, CDR2 SNEGSKA (reference sequence). The CDR3 region is CSAREEQGIKAFF. CDR3 nucleotides: TGCAGTGCTAGAGAGGAACAGGGTATAAAAGCTTTCTTT.

Here the CDR3 DNA reads TGTGCCAGCAGTTTTAAGGCGGGGGGTCTTAACAATGAGCAGTTCTTC. Encoded protein: CASSFKAGGLNNEQFF. The gene calls are TRBV28 and TRBJ2-1; TRBD2 matches at 8 bases. CDR1 and CDR2 (germline): MDHEN, SYDVKM. The length of the CDR3 is 16 residues. V lost 3 bases, J lost 5 bases, and 9 bases stayed unmatched.

This clonotype has at least ten counts. The V gene is TRBV7-8, the J gene TRBJ2-6; no reliable D call. The CDR3 contains 15 residues. V lost 5 bases, J lost 0 bases, and 8 bases lay in between. The germline gives CDR1 SGHVS, CDR2 FQNEAQ. The DNA for the CDR3 is TGTGCCAGCAGCCAACGTAGCTCTGGGGCCAACGTCCTGACTTTC. This encodes CASSQRSSGANVLTF.

Only a few counts were recorded for this clonotype. The chain is built from TRBV5-1 and TRBJ2-4; 7 nucleotides align to TRBD1. This CDR3 has 14 residues. Germline values: CDR1 SGHRS, CDR2 YFSETQ. Trimming took 5 bases from V and 0 from J; bases not matched to a gene: 2. DNA of the CDR3: TGCGCCAGCAGGACAGGGTTAGCCAAAAACATTCAGTACTTC. Its protein product is CASRTGLAKNIQYF.

The chain has TRBV10-3 and TRBJ2-2, with 9 bases fitting TRBD2. V shed 10 bases and J 4 bases; nucleotides not matched to a gene: 13. Germline CDR1 is ENHRY and CDR2 is SYGVKD. The CDR3 has 16 amino acids. In nucleotides, the CDR3 is TGTGCCAGCCGGGCTAGCGGGGCGGCAGGCACCGGGGAGCTGTTTTTT. Translation gives CASRASGAAGTGELFF.

The V gene is TRBV28, the J gene TRBJ1-3; TRBD1 might be the D (5 bases). V dropped 8 bases and J dropped 0 bases, with 11 bases sitting between them. CDR3 length: 14 amino acids. Germline V gene lookup returns CDR1 MDHEN and CDR2 SYDVKM. The CDR3 coding sequence is TGTGCCAGCTATACGACAGACTCTGGAAACACCATATATTTT. Translating gives CASYTTDSGNTIYF.

This clonotype has more than one count but fewer than ten. This chain joins TRBV5-1 and TRBJ2-7, with D perhaps TRBD2 (6 bases). CDR1 and CDR2 from the germline V gene are SGHRS and YFSETQ. CDR3 length: 16 residues. The ends were cut back, 4 bases at V and 3 bases at J, with 20 bases in the middle. The CDR3 sequence: CASSAGLGLKVYEQYV. The CDR3 DNA sequence: TGCGCCAGCAGCGCTGGACTGGGACTGAAAGTCTACGAGCAGTACGTC.

This clonotype showed up just a few times. The chain recombines TRBV6-1 with TRBJ2-7; 10 nucleotides line up with TRBD1. Looked up from germline, CDR1 is MNHNS and CDR2 is SASEGT. The length of the CDR3 is 14 residues. With 4 bases clipped from V and 3 bases from J, the junction kept 3 bases outside the gene matches. CDR3 sequence (DNA): TGTGCCAGCAGTGCGGGACAGGGGAACTACGAGCAGTACGTC. It specifies CASSAGQGNYEQYV.

This chain joins TRBV20-1 and TRBJ2-3; perhaps D is TRBD1 or TRBD2 (6 bases each). The CDR3 covers 14 residues. In germline, CDR1 is DFQATT, CDR2 SNEGSKA (reference sequence). Trimming took 6 bases from V and 4 from J, leaving 17 bases between them. This CDR3 reads CSAPQPGAPDTQYF. DNA of the CDR3: TGCAGTGCCCCGCAGCCGGGGGCCCCAGATACGCAGTATTTT.